These 22 T cell receptor beta chains originate from one sample sequenced in a study of cytomegalovirus exposure and HLA in healthy donors. PCR primers comprised 60 Vbeta and 13 Jbeta primers. Sequencing used immunoSEQ multiplex PCR; TCRdb keeps in-frame clones, though not all of them. Recorded for this sample: around 140,000 clones. The sample consisted of PBMCs. The receptors were gathered from a woman between 40 and 50 years old in good health and CMV-seronegative.

The rearrangement joins TRBV18 to TRBJ2-7, with TRBD2 as a possible D gene (6 bases). Germline values: CDR1 KGHSH, CDR2 LQKENI. The CDR3 is 16 residues long. V was cut by 3 bases and J by 4 bases, with 19 bases left in between. CDR3 DNA sequence: TGTGCCAGCTCACCGGGAGCCGCGGGGTACCTTTACGAGCAGTACTTC. Translating it yields CASSPGAAGYLYEQYF. Using reference TRBV18 and TRBJ2-7 for the parts outside the CDR3, the full variable domain is NAGVMQNPRHLVRRRGQEARLRCSPMKGHSHVYWYRQLPEEGLKFMVYLQKENIIDESGMPKERFSAEFPKEGPSILRIQQVVRGDSAAYFCASSPGAAGYLYEQYFGPGTRLTVT.

The chain combines TRBV9 with TRBJ2-2; D unclear. Trimming removed 2 bases at V and 2 bases at J, with 7 bases between. Germline CDR1 SGDLS, CDR2 YYNGEE. CDR3 size: 14 residues. This CDR3 is CASSVPTNTGELFF. The CDR3 DNA reads as TGTGCCAGCAGCGTCCCCACTAACACCGGGGAGCTGTTTTTT.

This rearrangement joins TRBV6-1 to TRBJ1-2; 8 bases are a match to TRBD1. This CDR3 is 13 amino acids long. Germline-derived CDR1 and CDR2 are MNHNS and SASEGT. Unmatched junction bases numbered 12, after V lost 10 bases and J lost 8 bases. The CDR3 spells CATLLSGGLGYTF. CDR3 DNA sequence: TGTGCCACCTTGCTTTCAGGGGGCCTGGGCTACACCTTC.

The rearrangement joins TRBV28 to TRBJ1-2; no clear D. Looked up from germline, CDR1 is MDHEN and CDR2 is SYDVKM. The V end was cut by 8 bases, the J end by 4 bases, with 20 bases between. The CDR3 runs to 15 residues. Written as DNA, the CDR3 is TGTGCCAGCCTCCCCCGAGGGCAGTGGGGCTATGGCTACACCTTC. Its protein product is CASLPRGQWGYGYTF.

V and J are TRBV19 and TRBJ1-1; D not certain. The CDR3 covers 11 residues. The germline CDR1 and CDR2 sequences are LNHDA and SQIVND (reference sequence). The germline V and J ends were trimmed by 6 bases and 1 base, with 3 bases remaining between them. The CDR3 DNA follows: TGTGCCAGTAGCAGGAACACTGAAGCTTTCTTT. This gives the protein CASSRNTEAFF.

The chain has TRBV4-3 and TRBJ1-5; 10 bases fit TRBD1. The V segment lost 0 bases and the J segment 2 bases; nucleotides outside the gene matches: 7. The CDR3 covers 18 residues. Germline lookup yields CDR1 LGHNA and CDR2 YSLEER. CDR3 loop: CASSQEYTGTGGNQPQHF. CDR3 bases: TGCGCCAGCAGCCAAGAATATACCGGGACAGGGGGCAATCAGCCCCAGCATTTT.

The chain joins TRBV27 to TRBJ1-1; the D gene is possibly TRBD1 (5 bases). Trimming pared 4 bases from V and 3 bases from J, leaving 12 bases between. Germline loops: CDR1 MNHEY, CDR2 SMNVEV (reference sequence). CDR3 size: 14 residues. The CDR3 coding sequence is TGTGCCAGCAGTTATAAGGGGCGAGACACTGAAGCTTTCTTT. It codes for CASSYKGRDTEAFF.

The genes are TRBV5-1 and TRBJ2-1, with 16 bases that match TRBD2. Germline-derived CDR1 and CDR2 are SGHRS and YFSETQ. This CDR3 comprises 17 residues. Germline trimming cut 0 bases from V and 9 bases from J; bases unmatched to any gene: 6. CDR3: CASSLGSGTSGGGEQFF. The CDR3 DNA reads TGCGCCAGCAGCTTGGGGTCTGGGACTAGCGGGGGGGGTGAGCAGTTCTTC. The full variable domain, rest sourced from reference TRBV5-1 and TRBJ2-1, is KAGVTQTPRYLIKTRGQQVTLSCSPISGHRSVSWYQQTPGQGLQFLFEYFSETQRNKGNFPGRFSGRQFSNSRSEMNVSTLELGDSALYLCASSLGSGTSGGGEQFFGPGTRLTVL.

The chain carries TRBV18 and TRBJ1-1; possible D gene TRBD1, 5 bases. This CDR3 region has 18 residues. The germline gives CDR1 KGHSH, CDR2 LQKENI. With 2 bases removed from V and 1 base from J, the gap between germline ends came to 20 bases. The CDR3: CASSPSFDRPKGNTEAFF. The CDR3 coding sequence is TGTGCCAGCTCACCAAGTTTCGACAGACCTAAGGGGAACACTGAAGCTTTCTTT.

The rearrangement joins TRBV6-1 to TRBJ2-2; 7 positions agree with TRBD2. The junction had 5 bases not matched to a gene; V was cut back by 3 bases and J by 4 bases. Germline CDR1 and CDR2: MNHNS and SASEGT. The CDR3 spans 15 residues. In DNA form, the CDR3 reads TGTGCCAGCAGTGAGGGACCGGGGGGCACCGGGGAGCTGTTTTTT. It codes for CASSEGPGGTGELFF.

The chain recombines TRBV4-3 with TRBJ1-2; D not certain. This CDR3 region has 15 residues. With 4 bases removed from V and 4 bases from J, the gap between germline ends came to 16 bases. Germline-derived CDR1 and CDR2 are LGHNA and YSLEER. The CDR3 DNA reads TGCGCCAGCAGCCCCCCTAACCCGGGAGTCTATGGCTACACCTTC. Encoded protein: CASSPPNPGVYGYTF.

J is TRBJ1-1 and V is TRBV7-2; D is ambiguous. The V end was cut by 7 bases, the J end by 3 bases, with 15 bases between. This CDR3 region has 14 residues. Germline CDR1 and CDR2: SGHTA and FQGNSA. The CDR3 coding sequence is TGTGCCAGCATGCGCGGATGGTACGACACTGAAGCTTTCTTT. Translating it yields CASMRGWYDTEAFF.

This chain joins TRBV7-6 and TRBJ2-1, with TRBD1 matching over 7 bases. CDR3 size: 13 residues. CDR1 is SGHVS and CDR2 is FNYEAQ in the germline V gene. J gave up 5 bases and V 3 bases, and 1 base lay outside the gene matches. CDR3 in DNA: TGTGCCAGCAGCTTGGGACAGAACAATGAGCAGTTCTTC. Protein: CASSLGQNNEQFF.

A remark on this clone: Other DNA sequences in the sample encode the same CDR3. The chain joins TRBV5-1 to TRBJ2-3; 11 nucleotides match TRBD2. The length of the CDR3 is 16 residues. V dropped 4 bases and J dropped 0; count of bases not matched to a gene: 4. In germline, CDR1 is SGHRS, CDR2 YFSETQ. CDR3: CASSPGLAVSTDTQYF. Here the CDR3 DNA reads TGCGCCAGCAGCCCGGGACTAGCGGTTAGCACAGATACGCAGTATTTT.

This chain joins TRBV9 and TRBJ2-7; 10 bases are shared with TRBD2. The V and J ends lost 3 bases and 3 bases, in that order; junction bases with no gene match: 6. This CDR3 comprises 15 residues. From germline, CDR1 is SGDLS and CDR2 YYNGEE. This CDR3 reads CASSDGTSELYEQYF. CDR3 DNA: TGTGCCAGCAGCGACGGGACTAGCGAGCTCTACGAGCAGTACTTC. Full variable domain (missing parts from reference TRBV9 and TRBJ2-7): DSGVTQTPKHLITATGQRVTLRCSPRSGDLSVYWYQQSLDQGLQFLIQYYNGEERAKGNILERFSAQQFPDLHSELNLSSLELGDSALYFCASSDGTSELYEQYFGPGTRLTVT.

This chain links TRBV23-1 with TRBJ2-7, with a possible D match to TRBD2 (7 bases). TRBV23-1 is annotated as an ORF whose role is uncertain. This CDR3 spans 16 amino acids. Trimming left V 0 bases short and J 0 bases short, with 12 bases between. DNA for the CDR3: TGCGCCAGCAGTCAATCGTCGGGGGGCAGCTCCTACGAGCAGTACGTC. It translates to CASSQSSGGSSYEQYV.

The chain is built from TRBV5-8 and TRBJ1-5; D is perhaps TRBD1 (5 bases). The germline CDR1 and CDR2 sequences are SGHTS and YDEGEE. V lost 0 bases and J lost 1, with 14 bases in between. The CDR3 is 17 residues long. The CDR3 nucleotides read TGTGCCAGCAGCTTGGCCAACGGGGGGGGGAGCAATCAGCCCCAGCATTTT. Protein: CASSLANGGGSNQPQHF.

The chain is built from TRBV11-2 and TRBJ2-1, with TRBD2 matching 8 bases. The V gene end was trimmed by 1 base and the J gene end by 1 base; junction bases not matched to a gene: 3. CDR1 is SGHAT and CDR2 is FQNNGV in the germline V gene. The CDR3 is 16 amino acids. The CDR3 coding sequence is TGTGCCAGCAGCTTAGCGGGGGGGCCGTCCTACAATGAGCAGTTCTTC. It yields the protein CASSLAGGPSYNEQFF.

The rearrangement uses TRBV28 and TRBJ2-4, with 8 bases fitting TRBD1. CDR3 length: 16 residues. Germline V gene sequence: CDR1 MDHEN, CDR2 SYDVKM. Losses at the gene ends were 2 bases for V and 4 bases for J; bases not matched to a gene: 7. This CDR3 is CASSLITGGSKNIQYF. The CDR3 DNA follows: TGTGCCAGCAGTTTAATTACAGGGGGTTCTAAAAACATTCAGTACTTC.

This chain links TRBV6-1 with TRBJ1-5; D gene uncertain. V shed 2 bases and J shed 9 bases, with 5 bases lying between them. This CDR3 region has 11 residues. CDR1 is MNHNS and CDR2 is SASEGT in the germline V gene. CDR3 region: CASSERGPQHF. The CDR3 region has the DNA TGTGCCAGCAGTGAACGGGGGCCCCAGCATTTT.

The rearrangement uses TRBV9 and TRBJ1-2; TRBD1 is a possible D gene (5 bases). The V and J ends lost 0 bases and 6 bases respectively, with 21 bases between them. The germline V gene encodes CDR1 SGDLS and CDR2 YYNGEE. The CDR3 covers 17 residues. The CDR3 here is CASSVVPLLRQGNGYTF. The CDR3 DNA is TGTGCCAGCAGCGTAGTCCCCCTCTTGAGGCAGGGTAATGGCTACACCTTC.

V is TRBV2 and J is TRBJ2-3; TRBD2 aligns across 7 bases. V trimming: 7 bases; J trimming: 9 bases; junction bases outside the gene matches: 13. The V gene's germline CDR1 is SNHLY and CDR2 FYNNEI. The CDR3 sequence is 14 residues long. The CDR3 loop reads CASTALAVIGTQYF. The CDR3 nucleotides are TGTGCCAGCACTGCGCTAGCGGTGATAGGGACGCAGTATTTT.